The subject of this entry is one TCR beta chain. What it binds is not known. V was cut by 6 bases and J by 1 base, with 14 bases left in between. The CDR3 is 15 residues long. Per germline, CDR1 MGHDK and CDR2 SYGVNS. This sample was included in a study of molecular identifiers for immune sequencing clone quantification. Study-wide findings and caveats: Whereas naive cells kept under 1% of molecules in clones above 20 RNA copies, such clones held over 99% in effectors.

Using its own MiXCR run on the PCR reads, TCRdb lists one record per CDR3 protein. The sample comprises under 600,000 distinct CDR3 sequences, 20% to 25% of which are singletons, and about 0.78% rests with the top ten. The chain combines TRBV25-1 with TRBJ2-3, with D perhaps matching TRBD1 (6 bases). Sequenced: naive CD8+ T cells from blood, with Jurkat cell RNA spiked in. Specified subset: FACS-sorted CD8+CD4-CCR7+CD45RA+ naive T cells. This TCR was sampled from a human donor in good health. Some libraries in this study had Jurkat cell RNA spiked in. CDR3 in DNA: TGTGCCAGCAGCCCTGGGCGACAGGGCACAGATACGCAGTATTTT. Translating gives CASSPGRQGTDTQYF.